This T cell receptor (beta chain) is drawn from a study of blood T cell repertoires in COVID-19. The overall study: Acute and convalescent COVID-19 specimens originated in the United States, Italy and Spain. PBMCs, B-cell-depleted T cells, or T cells were the source of the cDNA or gDNA that made up the material.

Authors' processing steps: Nucleated cell counts were estimated from reference gene primer amplification. Produced via immunoSEQ multiplex PCR; TCRdb's table is partial and in-frame only. D and trimming come from the DNA, and the V and J calls and clone size come from that table. The data hold 380,000 or so clones, with 88% observed a single time. The CDR3 sequence is 15 residues long. The germline V gene has CDR1 SGHNT and CDR2 YYREEE (reference sequence). The V segment lost 4 bases and the J segment 0 bases; nucleotides outside the gene matches: 2. The rearrangement joins TRBV5-4 to TRBJ2-2; 8 positions agree with TRBD2. The clonotype comes from a woman aged 40-49 years with acute COVID-19. The sequenced sample consisted of PBMCs or T cells enriched from blood (not recorded which). DNA of the CDR3: TGTGCCAGCAGCCAGGGACTAGCGAACACCGGGGAGCTGTTTTTT. It codes for CASSQGLANTGELFF. The complete variable domain, with remaining parts taken from reference TRBV5-4 and TRBJ2-2, reads ETGVTQSPTHLIKTRGQQVTLRCSSQSGHNTVSWYQQALGQGPQFIFQYYREEENGRGNFPPRFSGLQFPNYSSELNVNALELDDSALYLCASSQGLANTGELFFGEGSRLTVL.